Below, 5 T cell receptor beta chains from the same sample are listed, as sequenced in a study of blood T cell repertoires in COVID-19. TCRdb's table, derived via immunoSEQ multiplex PCR, lists solely in-frame clones and lacks some. The sample has about 120,000 clones; roughly three quarters are singletons. The sequencing sample was made of peripheral blood. The origin of the receptors is a human donor in a cohort sampled during active COVID-19.

The chain is built from TRBV18 and TRBJ1-5; D might be TRBD1 (6 bases). From germline, CDR1 is KGHSH and CDR2 LQKENI. V was pared by 3 bases and J by 4 bases, with 13 bases between. The CDR3 length is 15 residues. The CDR3 loop is CASSPSSDRNQPQHF. The CDR3 nucleotides read TGTGCCAGCTCACCCTCCTCGGACAGAAATCAGCCCCAGCATTTT.

V usage is TRBV30 and J usage is TRBJ1-2, with 8 bases fitting TRBD1. Germline lookup yields CDR1 GTSNPN and CDR2 SVGIG (reference sequence). The CDR3 consists of 15 residues. J gave up 2 bases and V 4 bases, and 9 bases lay outside the gene matches. The CDR3 nucleotides are TGTGCCTGGACTCCGACAGGGGTGGTAAACTATGGCTACACCTTC. It specifies CAWTPTGVVNYGYTF.

This chain links TRBV4-1 with TRBJ2-6, with 13 bases identical to TRBD2. CDR3 length equals 17 residues. In germline, CDR1 is MGHRA, CDR2 YSYEKL. Germline trimming cut 4 bases from V and 2 bases from J; bases unmatched to any gene: 2. CDR3 region: CASSRGLAGTGANVLTF. The CDR3 coding sequence is TGCGCCAGCAGCCGGGGACTAGCGGGAACTGGGGCCAACGTCCTGACTTTC.

This clone came up once. The rearrangement joins TRBV9 to TRBJ2-7; TRBD1 aligns across 7 bases. The CDR3 covers 15 residues. V dropped 0 bases and J dropped 0; count of bases not matched to a gene: 3. From germline, CDR1 is SGDLS and CDR2 YYNGEE. The CDR3 here is CASSVDTGDSYEQYF. The DNA of the CDR3 is TGTGCCAGCAGCGTAGACACAGGGGACTCCTACGAGCAGTACTTC.

The chain carries TRBV11-2 and TRBJ2-7; D might be TRBD1 (6 bases). Germline CDR1 and CDR2: SGHAT and FQNNGV. The CDR3 spans 14 residues. V lost 3 bases, J lost 4 bases, and 13 bases lay in between. Here the CDR3 DNA reads TGTGCCAGCAGCTTGACAGGTAGAGCTTACGAGCAGTACTTC. The encoded protein is CASSLTGRAYEQYF.